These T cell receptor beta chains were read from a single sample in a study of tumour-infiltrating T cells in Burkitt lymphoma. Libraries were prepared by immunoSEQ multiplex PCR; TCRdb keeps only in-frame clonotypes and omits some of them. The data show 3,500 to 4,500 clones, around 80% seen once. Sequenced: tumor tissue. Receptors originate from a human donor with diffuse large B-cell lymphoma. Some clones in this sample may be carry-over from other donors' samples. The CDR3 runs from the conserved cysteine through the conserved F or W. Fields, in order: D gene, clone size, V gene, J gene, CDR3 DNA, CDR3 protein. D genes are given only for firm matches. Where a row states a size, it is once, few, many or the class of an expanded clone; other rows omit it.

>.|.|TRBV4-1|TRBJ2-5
TGCGCCAGCAGCCAAGGGACTATTCTTGAGACCCAGTACTTC
CASSQGTILETQYF
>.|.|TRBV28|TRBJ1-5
TGTGCCAGCAGTTTCTCCAGGGAAAGCAATCAGCCCCAGCATTTT
CASSFSRESNQPQHF
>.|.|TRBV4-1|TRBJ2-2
TGCGCCAGCAGCCACTTACTCAGGGCGTTCACCGGGGAGCTGTTTTTT
CASSHLLRAFTGELFF
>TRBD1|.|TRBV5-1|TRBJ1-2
TGCGCCAGCCAGACAGGGTCTAACTATGGCTACACCTTC
CASQTGSNYGYTF
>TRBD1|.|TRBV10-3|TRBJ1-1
TGTGCCATCAGAACCACGACACAGGGGGCAACTGAAGCTTTCTTT
CAIRTTTQGATEAFF
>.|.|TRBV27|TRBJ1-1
TGTGCCAGCAGTTTATCAGAGGACACTGAAGCTTTCTTT
CASSLSEDTEAFF
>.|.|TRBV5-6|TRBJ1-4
TGTGCCAGCAGCTTCCTAACAGGTGGAAAAAATGAAAAACTGTTTTTT
CASSFLTGGKNEKLFF
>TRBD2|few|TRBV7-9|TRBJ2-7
TGTGCCAGCAGCTTTAGCGGGGGGAGCTCCTACGAGCAGTACTTC
CASSFSGGSSYEQYF
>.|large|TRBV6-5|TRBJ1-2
TGTGCCAGCAGCCTAAGGGAAACTAACTATGGCTACACCTTC
CASSLRETNYGYTF
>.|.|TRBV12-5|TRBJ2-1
TGTGCTAGTGGTTTGCCAAACGATGGGTTACTTGAGCAGTTCTTC
CASGLPNDGLLEQFF
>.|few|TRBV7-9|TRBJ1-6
TGTGCCAGCAGCTTACGGCAGACTAATTCACCCCTCCACTTT
CASSLRQTNSPLHF
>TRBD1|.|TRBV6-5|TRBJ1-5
TGTGCCAGCAGTTACTCGGGACAGTACAATCAGCCCCAGCATTTT
CASSYSGQYNQPQHF
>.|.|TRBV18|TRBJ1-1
TGTGCCAGCTCACCACAGCGTGGGGGGGGGACTGAAGCTTTCTTT
CASSPQRGGGTEAFF
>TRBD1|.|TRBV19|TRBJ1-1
TGTGCCAGTAGCAGCCTAGACAGGGGCCTTATGAACACTGAAGCTTTCTTT
CASSSLDRGLMNTEAFF
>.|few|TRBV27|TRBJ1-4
TGTGCCAGCAGTTCCCATTCAGGGGCAACTAATGAAAAACTGTTTTTT
CASSSHSGATNEKLFF
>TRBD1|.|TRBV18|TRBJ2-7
TGTGCCAGCTCACCACCGGGACAGGCAAACTACGAGCAGTACTTC
CASSPPGQANYEQYF
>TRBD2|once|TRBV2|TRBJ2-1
TGTGCCAGCACCCTCTCAGAGACTAGCGGGAGGGCCCGGGTCTTC
CASTLSETSGRARVF
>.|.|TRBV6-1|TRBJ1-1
TGTGCCAGCAAGGATTATGTGGGGAACACTGAAGCTTTCTTT
CASKDYVGNTEAFF
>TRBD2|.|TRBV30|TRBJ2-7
TGTGCCTGGAGTGTACAGCGGGAGAAGCAGTACTTC
CAWSVQREKQYF
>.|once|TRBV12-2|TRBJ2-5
TGTGCAAGTCGCTTTTCAGAGTACCAAGAGACCCAGTACTTC
CASRFSEYQETQYF
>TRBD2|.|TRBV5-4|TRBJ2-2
TGTGCCAGCAGCTTGGCCGCGGGGGTTCTGAACACCGGGGAGTTGTTTTTT
CASSLAAGVLNTGELFF
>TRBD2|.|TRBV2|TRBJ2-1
TGTGCCAGCAGCCAGACTAGCGGGAGGAATGAGCAGTTCTTC
CASSQTSGRNEQFF
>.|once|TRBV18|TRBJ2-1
TGTGCCAGCTCACCGCCCATTATGAGTGAGCAGTTCTTC
CASSPPIMSEQFF
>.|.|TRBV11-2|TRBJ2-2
TGTGCCAACAACTATGGGTCCGGTTTGATGACCGGGGAGCTGTTTTTT
CANNYGSGLMTGELFF
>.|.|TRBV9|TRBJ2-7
TGTGCCAGCAGCGCCGGGACACCACCCAACGAGCAGTACTTC
CASSAGTPPNEQYF
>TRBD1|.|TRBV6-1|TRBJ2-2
TGTGCCAGCAGGGACGGACAGGGTTTCACCGGGGAGCTGTTTTTT
CASRDGQGFTGELFF
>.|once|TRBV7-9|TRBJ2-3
TGTGCCAGCAGCTTCCCGGGATATACACAGTATTTT
CASSFPGYTQYF
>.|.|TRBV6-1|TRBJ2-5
TGTGCCAGCAGTGCGCTTACCGGAGTAGAGACCCAGTACTTC
CASSALTGVETQYF
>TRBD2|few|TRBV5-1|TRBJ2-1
TGCGCCAGCAGCTTTTTGCGGGAGACAAGCTATGAGCAGTTCTTC
CASSFLRETSYEQFF
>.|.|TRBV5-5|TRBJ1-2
TGTGCCAGCAGCCAGTCTTTACAGGGCCCTGGCTACACCTTC
CASSQSLQGPGYTF
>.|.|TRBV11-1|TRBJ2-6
TGTGCCAGCAGCTTAGCGACCCTGACATACATCTCTGGGGCCAACGTCCTGACTTTC
CASSLATLTYISGANVLTF
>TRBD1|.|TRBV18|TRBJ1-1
TGTGCCAGCTCACCGGGACAGGGGGCTGATGTGGCTTTCTTT
CASSPGQGADVAFF
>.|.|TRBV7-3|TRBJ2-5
TGTGCCAGCAGCTATGGGGGAAGTAGTGCCTCGGAGACCCAGTACTTC
CASSYGGSSASETQYF
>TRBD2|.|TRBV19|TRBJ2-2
TGTGCCAGTAGTATCCAACGGGGGGAAAACACCGGGGAGCTGTTTTTT
CASSIQRGENTGELFF
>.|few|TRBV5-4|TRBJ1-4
TGTGCCAGCGGGACGGAGGCGTCAGCTAATGAAAAACTGTTTTTT
CASGTEASANEKLFF
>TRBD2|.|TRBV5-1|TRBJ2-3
TGCGCCAGCAGCTTATCTAGCGGGAGTACAGATACGCAGTATTTT
CASSLSSGSTDTQYF
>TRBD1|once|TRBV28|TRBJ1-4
TGTGCCAGCAGTTTAACAGGGGCGAAAAAACTGTTTTTT
CASSLTGAKKLFF
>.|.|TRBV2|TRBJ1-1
TGTGCCAGCAGCCTGCGTGGGGGTGTCGCTGAAGCTTTCTTT
CASSLRGGVAEAFF
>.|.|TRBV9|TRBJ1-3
TGTGCCAGCACGGGGTCTGGAAACACCATATATTTT
CASTGSGNTIYF
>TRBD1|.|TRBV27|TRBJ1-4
TGTGCCAGCAGTAAACGAGGGACAGGGGTTGAAAAACTGTTTTTT
CASSKRGTGVEKLFF
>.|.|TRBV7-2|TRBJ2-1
TGTGCCAGCAGCCTTAGGGGTACCGAGCAGTTCTTC
CASSLRGTEQFF
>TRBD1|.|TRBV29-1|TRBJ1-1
TGCAGCTTACAACAGGGGAGAGCGCTGAACACTGAAGCTTTCTTT
CSLQQGRALNTEAFF
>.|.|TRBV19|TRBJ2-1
TGTGCCAGTAGTAGACAAGGAGGGTCAAACACTGAGCAGTTCTTC
CASSRQGGSNTEQFF